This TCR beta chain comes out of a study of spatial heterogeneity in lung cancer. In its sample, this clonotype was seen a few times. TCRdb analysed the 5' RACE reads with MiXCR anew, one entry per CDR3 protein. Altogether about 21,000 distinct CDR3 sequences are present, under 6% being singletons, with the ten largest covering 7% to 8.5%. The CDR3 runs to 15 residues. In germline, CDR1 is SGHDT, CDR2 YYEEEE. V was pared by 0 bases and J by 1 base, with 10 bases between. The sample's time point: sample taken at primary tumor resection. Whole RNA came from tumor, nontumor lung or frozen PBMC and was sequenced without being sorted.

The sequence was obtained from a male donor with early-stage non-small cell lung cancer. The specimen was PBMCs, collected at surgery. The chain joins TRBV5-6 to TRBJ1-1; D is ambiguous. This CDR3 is CASSLASSPNTEAFF. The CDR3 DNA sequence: TGTGCCAGCAGCTTGGCAAGCAGCCCGAACACTGAAGCTTTCTTT.